These T cell receptor beta chains were read from a single sample in a study of T cells after yellow fever vaccination. TCRdb fed the 5' RACE reads into MiXCR, producing one record per CDR3 protein. This sample has roughly 330,000 distinct CDR3 sequences, with roughly 7% found just once. Material: PBMCs, obtained 35 to 50 days after the first yellow fever vaccination. The receptor source for this set is a young man who received the YFV17D yellow fever vaccine. Both conserved end residues are part of each CDR3. A D gene is named only where the DNA matches it firmly. The size of a clone is reported for some rows only, either as once, few or many, or as a class for expanded clones.

V gene: TRBV7-3; D gene: TRBD2; J gene: TRBJ2-1; clone size: few; CDR3 protein: CASSLRGGLAGTYNEQFF; CDR3 DNA: TGTGCCAGCAGCTTACGAGGCGGTCTAGCGGGGACCTACAATGAGCAGTTCTTC
V gene: TRBV4-2; D gene: NA; J gene: TRBJ2-5; clone size: few; CDR3 protein: CASSTTGDMQETQYF; CDR3 DNA: TGTGCCAGCAGCACCACCGGGGACATGCAAGAGACCCAGTACTTC
V gene: TRBV5-8; D gene: NA; J gene: TRBJ2-3; clone size: few; CDR3 protein: CASSLGGLGDGTDTQYF; CDR3 DNA: TGTGCCAGCAGCCTAGGGGGGCTGGGGGACGGTACAGATACGCAGTATTTT
V gene: TRBV18; D gene: TRBD2; J gene: TRBJ2-7; clone size: NA; CDR3 protein: CASSTTSGGYEQYF; CDR3 DNA: TGTGCCAGCTCAACTACTAGCGGGGGCTACGAGCAGTACTTC
V gene: TRBV12-3/TRBV12-4; D gene: TRBD1; J gene: TRBJ2-1; clone size: few; CDR3 protein: CASSLEQGAWYYNEQFF; CDR3 DNA: TGTGCCAGCAGTTTAGAACAGGGGGCATGGTACTACAATGAGCAGTTCTTC
V gene: TRBV9; D gene: TRBD2; J gene: TRBJ2-1; clone size: NA; CDR3 protein: CASSVDSGGVHNEQFF; CDR3 DNA: TGTGCCAGCAGCGTCGATAGCGGGGGGGTTCACAATGAGCAGTTCTTC
V gene: TRBV7-2; D gene: NA; J gene: TRBJ2-7; clone size: many; CDR3 protein: CASSHYGGRTDEQYF; CDR3 DNA: TGTGCCAGCAGCCACTACGGGGGCAGGACAGACGAGCAGTACTTC
V gene: TRBV4-3; D gene: NA; J gene: TRBJ1-3; clone size: few; CDR3 protein: CASSQEPTSSSGNTIYF; CDR3 DNA: TGCGCCAGCAGCCAGGAGCCGACGTCGAGCTCTGGAAACACCATATATTTT
V gene: TRBV7-6; D gene: TRBD1; J gene: TRBJ1-2; clone size: many; CDR3 protein: CASSSRDSPWPHGYTF; CDR3 DNA: TGTGCCAGCAGTTCTCGGGACAGCCCATGGCCCCATGGCTACACCTTC
V gene: TRBV7-3; D gene: NA; J gene: TRBJ2-7; clone size: NA; CDR3 protein: CASRLSYEQYF; CDR3 DNA: TGTGCCAGCAGGTTGTCCTACGAGCAGTACTTC
V gene: TRBV10-3; D gene: NA; J gene: TRBJ1-6; clone size: NA; CDR3 protein: CAIRGGFNSPLHF; CDR3 DNA: TGTGCCATCAGGGGGGGTTTTAATTCACCCCTCCACTTT
V gene: TRBV20-1; D gene: NA; J gene: TRBJ2-7; clone size: few; CDR3 protein: CSARDALSEQYF; CDR3 DNA: TGCAGTGCTAGAGATGCCCTTTCCGAGCAGTACTTC
V gene: TRBV10-3; D gene: NA; J gene: TRBJ2-5; clone size: NA; CDR3 protein: CATVGSQETQYF; CDR3 DNA: TGTGCCACTGTGGGGTCCCAAGAGACCCAGTACTTC
V gene: TRBV5-1; D gene: NA; J gene: TRBJ2-2; clone size: few; CDR3 protein: CASSLRGEFAGELFF; CDR3 DNA: TGCGCCAGCAGCTTGCGCGGGGAATTTGCCGGGGAGCTGTTTTTT
V gene: TRBV5-4; D gene: TRBD2; J gene: TRBJ2-1; clone size: NA; CDR3 protein: CASTSPTGGGNEQFF; CDR3 DNA: TGTGCCAGCACCTCCCCTACGGGGGGTGGCAATGAGCAGTTCTTC
V gene: TRBV6-4; D gene: TRBD1; J gene: TRBJ1-5; clone size: NA; CDR3 protein: CASSDGTGGNQPQHF; CDR3 DNA: TGTGCCAGCAGTGACGGGACAGGGGGCAATCAGCCCCAGCATTTT
V gene: TRBV7-8; D gene: NA; J gene: TRBJ2-5; clone size: few; CDR3 protein: CASSLVGYAGYQETQYF; CDR3 DNA: TGTGCCAGCAGCTTAGTCGGCTACGCGGGGTACCAAGAGACCCAGTACTTC
V gene: TRBV15; D gene: NA; J gene: TRBJ2-1; clone size: NA; CDR3 protein: CATSGPEGKRGDNEQFF; CDR3 DNA: TGTGCCACCAGCGGACCCGAGGGGAAAAGAGGGGACAATGAGCAGTTCTTC
V gene: TRBV5-1; D gene: TRBD1; J gene: TRBJ2-5; clone size: NA; CDR3 protein: CASSGEDRGEETQYF; CDR3 DNA: TGCGCCAGCAGTGGGGAAGACAGGGGAGAAGAGACCCAGTACTTC
V gene: TRBV5-1; D gene: NA; J gene: TRBJ1-1; clone size: many; CDR3 protein: CASSPSWAADEAFF; CDR3 DNA: TGCGCCAGCAGCCCCAGTTGGGCGGCTGATGAAGCTTTCTTT
V gene: TRBV18; D gene: TRBD1; J gene: TRBJ1-5; clone size: NA; CDR3 protein: CASSPPQGGRNQPQHF; CDR3 DNA: TGTGCCAGCTCACCCCCCCAGGGGGGACGCAATCAGCCCCAGCATTTT
V gene: TRBV28; D gene: TRBD1; J gene: TRBJ1-6; clone size: many; CDR3 protein: CASSLPGGYSPLHF; CDR3 DNA: TGTGCCAGCAGTTTACCAGGGGGCTATTCACCCCTCCACTTT
V gene: TRBV10-3; D gene: NA; J gene: TRBJ2-3; clone size: few; CDR3 protein: CAISDVIGDTQYF; CDR3 DNA: TGTGCCATCAGTGATGTTATCGGGGATACGCAGTATTTT
V gene: TRBV4-1; D gene: NA; J gene: TRBJ2-2; clone size: few; CDR3 protein: CASSQAGGGGGELFF; CDR3 DNA: TGCGCCAGCAGCCAAGCAGGGGGGGGAGGCGGGGAGCTGTTTTTT
V gene: TRBV27; D gene: NA; J gene: TRBJ1-1; clone size: many; CDR3 protein: CASSLNRGGTEAFF; CDR3 DNA: TGTGCCAGCAGTTTAAATAGGGGAGGCACTGAAGCTTTCTTT
V gene: TRBV12-3/TRBV12-4; D gene: TRBD1; J gene: TRBJ1-5; clone size: NA; CDR3 protein: CASSSGGQGNQPQHF; CDR3 DNA: TGTGCCAGCAGTTCCGGCGGACAGGGTAATCAGCCCCAGCATTTT
V gene: TRBV14; D gene: NA; J gene: TRBJ2-5; clone size: few; CDR3 protein: CASSPSRQTQYF; CDR3 DNA: TGTGCCAGTTCCCCAAGCCGGCAGACCCAGTACTTC
V gene: TRBV5-6; D gene: TRBD1; J gene: TRBJ1-5; clone size: NA; CDR3 protein: CASSVDRGNQPQHF; CDR3 DNA: TGTGCCAGCAGCGTCGACAGGGGAAATCAGCCCCAGCATTTT
V gene: TRBV5-1; D gene: NA; J gene: TRBJ2-1; clone size: NA; CDR3 protein: CASSLQTGYNEQFF; CDR3 DNA: TGCGCCAGCAGCTTGCAAACAGGTTACAATGAGCAGTTCTTC
V gene: TRBV7-9; D gene: TRBD1; J gene: TRBJ1-2; clone size: few; CDR3 protein: CASSSERQGFRFGYTF; CDR3 DNA: TGTGCCAGCAGCTCTGAAAGACAGGGTTTCCGGTTTGGCTACACCTTC
V gene: TRBV30; D gene: NA; J gene: TRBJ1-1; clone size: NA; CDR3 protein: CAWSRGAGYTEAFF; CDR3 DNA: TGTGCCTGGAGTAGGGGGGCGGGGTACACTGAAGCTTTCTTT
V gene: TRBV4-1; D gene: TRBD1; J gene: TRBJ2-1; clone size: few; CDR3 protein: CASSPMRGQGDYNEQFF; CDR3 DNA: TGCGCCAGCAGCCCCATGCGGGGACAGGGAGACTACAATGAGCAGTTCTTC
V gene: TRBV7-2; D gene: TRBD1; J gene: TRBJ1-1; clone size: few; CDR3 protein: CASSLGTGRAPNTEAFF; CDR3 DNA: TGTGCCAGCAGCCTTGGGACAGGGAGGGCCCCCAACACTGAAGCTTTCTTT
V gene: TRBV19; D gene: NA; J gene: TRBJ2-3; clone size: few; CDR3 protein: CASSISLNTDTQYF; CDR3 DNA: TGTGCCAGTAGTATCTCTCTGAACACAGATACGCAGTATTTT
V gene: TRBV3-1; D gene: NA; J gene: TRBJ2-5; clone size: few; CDR3 protein: CASSQVGGPKDQYF; CDR3 DNA: TGTGCCAGCAGCCAAGTGGGGGGCCCAAAGGACCAGTACTTC
V gene: TRBV29-1; D gene: TRBD2; J gene: TRBJ2-5; clone size: NA; CDR3 protein: CSVASGGLQETQYF; CDR3 DNA: TGCAGCGTAGCTAGCGGGGGGCTCCAAGAGACCCAGTACTTC
V gene: TRBV12-3/TRBV12-4; D gene: NA; J gene: TRBJ1-5; clone size: few; CDR3 protein: CASSLRQNQPQHF; CDR3 DNA: TGTGCCAGCAGTTTAAGGCAGAATCAGCCCCAGCATTTT
V gene: TRBV24-1; D gene: TRBD1; J gene: TRBJ1-4; clone size: NA; CDR3 protein: CATSGQNEKLFF; CDR3 DNA: TGTGCCACCTCGGGACAGAATGAAAAACTGTTTTTT
V gene: TRBV20-1; D gene: NA; J gene: TRBJ2-2; clone size: many; CDR3 protein: CSAPTGRGPGELFF; CDR3 DNA: TGCAGTGCCCCTACGGGGCGTGGACCCGGGGAGCTGTTTTTT
V gene: TRBV27; D gene: NA; J gene: TRBJ1-2; clone size: few; CDR3 protein: CASSFRPGGGYTF; CDR3 DNA: TGTGCCAGCAGTTTTCGACCTGGGGGTGGCTACACCTTC
V gene: TRBV10-3; D gene: TRBD2; J gene: TRBJ2-3; clone size: many; CDR3 protein: CAIRELASTDTQYF; CDR3 DNA: TGTGCCATCAGGGAACTAGCGAGCACAGATACGCAGTATTTT
V gene: TRBV24-1; D gene: NA; J gene: TRBJ2-2; clone size: NA; CDR3 protein: CATELRPGELFF; CDR3 DNA: TGTGCCACCGAGCTCCGTCCCGGGGAGCTGTTTTTT
V gene: TRBV11-2; D gene: TRBD2; J gene: TRBJ2-1; clone size: NA; CDR3 protein: CASSMTSIRNEQFF; CDR3 DNA: TGTGCCAGCAGCATGACTAGCATTCGGAATGAGCAGTTCTTC
V gene: TRBV11-1; D gene: NA; J gene: TRBJ2-5; clone size: many; CDR3 protein: CASSSPGLQETQYF; CDR3 DNA: TGTGCCAGCAGCAGTCCGGGACTTCAAGAGACCCAGTACTTC
V gene: TRBV6-5; D gene: TRBD1; J gene: TRBJ1-5; clone size: few; CDR3 protein: CASSYPGQGRKNQPQHF; CDR3 DNA: TGTGCCAGCAGTTATCCCGGACAGGGCAGGAAGAATCAGCCCCAGCATTTT
V gene: TRBV5-5; D gene: NA; J gene: TRBJ1-4; clone size: NA; CDR3 protein: CASSPGLLWYEKLFF; CDR3 DNA: TGTGCCAGCAGCCCTGGGCTCCTCTGGTATGAAAAACTGTTTTTT
V gene: TRBV5-4; D gene: NA; J gene: TRBJ2-3; clone size: NA; CDR3 protein: CASSLDLSTDTQYF; CDR3 DNA: TGTGCCAGCAGCTTGGACCTGAGCACAGATACGCAGTATTTT
V gene: TRBV2; D gene: NA; J gene: TRBJ2-4; clone size: few; CDR3 protein: CASGLAGGNIQYF; CDR3 DNA: TGTGCCAGCGGGCTGGCAGGGGGGAACATTCAGTACTTC
V gene: TRBV5-6; D gene: NA; J gene: TRBJ2-7; clone size: NA; CDR3 protein: CASSFPGRTIYEQYF; CDR3 DNA: TGTGCCAGCAGCTTTCCGGGACGGACTATTTACGAGCAGTACTTC
V gene: TRBV29-1; D gene: TRBD1; J gene: TRBJ2-7; clone size: NA; CDR3 protein: CSAFLQGGYEQYF; CDR3 DNA: TGCAGCGCCTTCTTACAGGGGGGCTACGAGCAGTACTTC
V gene: TRBV3-1; D gene: NA; J gene: TRBJ1-1; clone size: NA; CDR3 protein: CASSQDSRTEAFF; CDR3 DNA: TGTGCCAGCAGCCAAGATTCAAGGACTGAAGCTTTCTTT
V gene: TRBV4-2; D gene: TRBD1; J gene: TRBJ2-1; clone size: NA; CDR3 protein: CASSQGVQGADEQFF; CDR3 DNA: TGTGCCAGCAGCCAGGGGGTCCAGGGGGCAGATGAGCAGTTCTTC
V gene: TRBV6-5; D gene: TRBD1; J gene: TRBJ1-1; clone size: few; CDR3 protein: CASSYGDRVSGTEAFF; CDR3 DNA: TGTGCCAGCAGTTACGGGGACAGGGTGAGTGGCACTGAAGCTTTCTTT
V gene: TRBV7-9; D gene: NA; J gene: TRBJ1-5; clone size: few; CDR3 protein: CASSLMGADQPQHF; CDR3 DNA: TGTGCCAGCAGCTTAATGGGGGCCGATCAGCCCCAGCATTTT